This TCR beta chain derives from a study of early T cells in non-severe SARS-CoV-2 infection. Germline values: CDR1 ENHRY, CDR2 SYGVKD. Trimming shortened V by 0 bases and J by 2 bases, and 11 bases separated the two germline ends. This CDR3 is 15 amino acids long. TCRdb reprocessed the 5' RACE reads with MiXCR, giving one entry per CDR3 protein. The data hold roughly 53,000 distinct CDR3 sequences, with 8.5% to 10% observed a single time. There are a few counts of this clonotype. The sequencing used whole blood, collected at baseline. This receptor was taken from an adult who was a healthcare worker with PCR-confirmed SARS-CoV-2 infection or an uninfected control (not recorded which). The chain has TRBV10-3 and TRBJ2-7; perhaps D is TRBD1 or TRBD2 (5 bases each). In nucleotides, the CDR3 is TGTGCCATCAGTGAGTCACCCAGGGACCCCTACGAGCAGTACTTC. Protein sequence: CAISESPRDPYEQYF.